This T cell receptor (beta chain) was identified in a study of molecular identifiers for immune sequencing clone quantification. Looking at the study overall: Naive CD8 RNA (around 20,000 or 99,000 cells) was divided into five aliquots, with four sequenced.

This clonotype was seen many times. Libraries from naive CD8 cells were generated from 20,000 to 1,000,000 sorted cells (with 10%, 30% or 50% RNA). TCRdb analysed the PCR reads with MiXCR anew, one entry per CDR3 protein. This sample has approximately 60,000 distinct CDR3 sequences; under 20% occur once, and the top ten carry more than 1.4%. The V and J ends lost 1 base and 5 bases respectively, with 14 bases between them. The germline V gene has CDR1 LGHDT and CDR2 YNNKEL (reference sequence). The CDR3 has 15 residues. The sample taken for sequencing was naive CD8+ T cells from blood, with Jurkat cell RNA spiked in. Subset: FACS-sorted CD8+CD4-CCR7+CD45RA+ naive T cells. This TCR was sampled from a human donor in good health. Some libraries in this study had Jurkat cell RNA spiked in. The genes are TRBV3-1 and TRBJ2-5; D ambiguous. CDR3 sequence: CASSQGGLRSETQYF. In nucleotides, the CDR3 is TGTGCCAGCAGCCAAGGTGGCTTACGTTCCGAGACCCAGTACTTC.